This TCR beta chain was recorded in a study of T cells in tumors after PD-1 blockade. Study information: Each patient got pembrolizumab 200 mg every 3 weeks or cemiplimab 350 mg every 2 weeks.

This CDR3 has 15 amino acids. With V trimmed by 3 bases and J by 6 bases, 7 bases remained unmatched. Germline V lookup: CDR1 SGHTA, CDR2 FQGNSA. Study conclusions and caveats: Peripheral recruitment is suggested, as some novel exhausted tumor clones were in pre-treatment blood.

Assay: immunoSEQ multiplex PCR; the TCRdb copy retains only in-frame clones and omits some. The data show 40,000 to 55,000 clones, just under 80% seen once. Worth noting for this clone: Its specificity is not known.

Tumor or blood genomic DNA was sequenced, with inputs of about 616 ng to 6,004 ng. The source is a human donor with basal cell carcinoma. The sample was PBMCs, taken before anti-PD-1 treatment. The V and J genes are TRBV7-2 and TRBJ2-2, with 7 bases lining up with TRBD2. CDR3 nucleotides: TGTGCCAGCAGCTTTGGGACTACAGCCTCCGGGGAGCTGTTTTTT. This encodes CASSFGTTASGELFF. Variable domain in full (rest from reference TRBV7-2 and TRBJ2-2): GAGVSQSPSNKVTEKGKDVELRCDPISGHTALYWYRQSLGQGLEFLIYFQGNSAPDKSGLPSDRFSAERTGGSVSTLTIQRTQQEDSAVYLCASSFGTTASGELFFGEGSRLTVL.